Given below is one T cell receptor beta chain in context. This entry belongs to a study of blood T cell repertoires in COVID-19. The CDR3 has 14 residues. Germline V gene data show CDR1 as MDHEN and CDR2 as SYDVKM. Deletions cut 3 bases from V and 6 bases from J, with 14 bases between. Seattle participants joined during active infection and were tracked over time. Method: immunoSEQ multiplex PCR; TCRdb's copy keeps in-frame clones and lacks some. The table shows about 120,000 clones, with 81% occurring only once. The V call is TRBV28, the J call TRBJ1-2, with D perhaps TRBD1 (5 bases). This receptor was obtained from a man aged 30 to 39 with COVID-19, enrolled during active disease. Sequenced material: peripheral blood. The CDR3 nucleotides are TGTGCCAGCAGTTTTCCAGGGTGGGTGGATGGCTACACCTTC. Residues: CASSFPGWVDGYTF.